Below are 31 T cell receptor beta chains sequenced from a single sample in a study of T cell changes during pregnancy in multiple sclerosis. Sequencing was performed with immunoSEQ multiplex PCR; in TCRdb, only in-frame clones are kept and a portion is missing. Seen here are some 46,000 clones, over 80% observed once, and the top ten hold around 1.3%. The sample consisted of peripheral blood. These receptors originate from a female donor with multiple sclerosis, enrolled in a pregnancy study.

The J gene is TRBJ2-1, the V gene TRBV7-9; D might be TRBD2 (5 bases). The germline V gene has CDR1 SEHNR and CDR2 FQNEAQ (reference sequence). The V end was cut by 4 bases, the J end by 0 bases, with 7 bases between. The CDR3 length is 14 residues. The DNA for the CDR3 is TGTGCCAGCAGCTCCACTAGCTCCTACAATGAGCAGTTCTTC. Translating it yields CASSSTSSYNEQFF.

The CDR3 DNA sequence: TGTGCCAGCAGTAAACTAGCGGTGGAGACCCAGTACTTC. Its translation: CASSKLAVETQYF. The chain uses TRBV25-1 and TRBJ2-5; 8 bases agree with TRBD2. Per the germline V gene, CDR1 is MGHDK and CDR2 is SYGVNS. CDR3 length: 13 amino acids. The ends lost 5 bases at V and 5 bases at J; junction bases unmatched: 4.

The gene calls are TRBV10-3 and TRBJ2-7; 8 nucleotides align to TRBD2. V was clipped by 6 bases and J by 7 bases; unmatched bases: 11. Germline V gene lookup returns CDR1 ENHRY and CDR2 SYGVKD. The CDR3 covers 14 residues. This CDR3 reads CAIRKAGVEDEQYF. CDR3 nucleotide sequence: TGTGCCATCAGAAAAGCGGGAGTCGAAGATGAGCAGTACTTC.

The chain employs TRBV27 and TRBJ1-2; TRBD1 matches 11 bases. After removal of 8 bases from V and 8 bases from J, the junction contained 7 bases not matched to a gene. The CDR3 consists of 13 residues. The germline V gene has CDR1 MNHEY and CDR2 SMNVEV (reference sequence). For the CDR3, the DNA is TGTGCCAGCCCTGAGGACAGGGGGCACGGCTACACCTTC. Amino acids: CASPEDRGHGYTF.

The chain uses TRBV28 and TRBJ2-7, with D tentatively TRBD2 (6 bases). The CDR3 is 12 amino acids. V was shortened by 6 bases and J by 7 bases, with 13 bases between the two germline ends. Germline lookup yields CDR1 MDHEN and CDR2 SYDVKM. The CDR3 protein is CASSTGTREQYF. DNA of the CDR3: TGTGCCAGCAGCACCGGGACTCGGGAGCAGTACTTC. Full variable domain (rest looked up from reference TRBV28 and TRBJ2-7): DVKVTQSSRYLVKRTGEKVFLECVQDMDHENMFWYRQDPGLGLRLIYFSYDVKMKEKGDIPEGYSVSREKKERFSLILESASTNQTSMYLCASSTGTREQYFGPGTRLTVT.

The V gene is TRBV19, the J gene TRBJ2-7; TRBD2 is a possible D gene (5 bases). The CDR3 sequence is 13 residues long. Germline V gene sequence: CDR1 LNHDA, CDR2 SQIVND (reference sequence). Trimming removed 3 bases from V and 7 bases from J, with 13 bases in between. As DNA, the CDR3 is TGTGCCAGTAGTATTCATCTTGAGGGAGAGCAGTACTTC. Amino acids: CASSIHLEGEQYF.

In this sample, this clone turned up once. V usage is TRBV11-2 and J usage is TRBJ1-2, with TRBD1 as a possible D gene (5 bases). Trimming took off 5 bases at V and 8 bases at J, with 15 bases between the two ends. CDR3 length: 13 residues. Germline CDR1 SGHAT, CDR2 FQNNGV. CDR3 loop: CASSPGTGGGYTF. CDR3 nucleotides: TGTGCCAGCAGCCCCGGGACCGGAGGGGGCTACACCTTC.

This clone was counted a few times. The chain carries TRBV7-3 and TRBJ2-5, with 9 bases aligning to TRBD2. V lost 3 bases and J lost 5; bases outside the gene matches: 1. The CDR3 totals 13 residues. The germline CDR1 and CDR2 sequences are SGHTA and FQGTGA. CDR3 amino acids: CASSLREGETQYF. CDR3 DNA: TGTGCCAGCAGCTTGCGGGAGGGCGAGACCCAGTACTTC. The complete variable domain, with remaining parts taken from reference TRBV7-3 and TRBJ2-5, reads GAGVSQTPSNKVTEKGKYVELRCDPISGHTALYWYRQSLGQGPEFLIYFQGTGAADDSGLPNDRFFAVRPEGSVSTLKIQRTERGDSAVYLCASSLREGETQYFGPGTRLLVL.

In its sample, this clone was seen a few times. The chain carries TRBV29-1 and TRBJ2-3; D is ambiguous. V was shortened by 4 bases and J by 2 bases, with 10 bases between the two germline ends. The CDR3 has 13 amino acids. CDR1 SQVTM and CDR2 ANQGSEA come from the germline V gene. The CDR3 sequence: CSVVPDNTDTQYF. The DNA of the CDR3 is TGCAGCGTTGTGCCAGATAACACAGATACGCAGTATTTT.

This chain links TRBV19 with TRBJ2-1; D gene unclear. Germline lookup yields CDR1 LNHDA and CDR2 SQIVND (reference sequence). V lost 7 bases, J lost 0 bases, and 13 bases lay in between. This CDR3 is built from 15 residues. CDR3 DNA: TGTGCCAGTAAGGAGTCGGTGAGCTCCTACAATGAGCAGTTCTTC. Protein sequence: CASKESVSSYNEQFF.

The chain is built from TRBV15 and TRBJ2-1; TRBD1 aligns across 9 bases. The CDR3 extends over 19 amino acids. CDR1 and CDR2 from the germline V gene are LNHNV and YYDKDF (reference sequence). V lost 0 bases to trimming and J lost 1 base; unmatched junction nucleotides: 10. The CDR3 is CATSRDQTGQGVSYNEQFF. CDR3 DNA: TGTGCCACCAGCAGAGATCAAACGGGACAGGGAGTATCCTACAATGAGCAGTTCTTC.

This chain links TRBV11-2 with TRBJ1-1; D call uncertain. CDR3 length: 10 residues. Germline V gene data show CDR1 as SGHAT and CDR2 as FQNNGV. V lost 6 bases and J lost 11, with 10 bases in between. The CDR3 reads CASSSGKAFF. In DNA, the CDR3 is TGTGCCAGCAGTTCCGGGAAGGCTTTCTTT.

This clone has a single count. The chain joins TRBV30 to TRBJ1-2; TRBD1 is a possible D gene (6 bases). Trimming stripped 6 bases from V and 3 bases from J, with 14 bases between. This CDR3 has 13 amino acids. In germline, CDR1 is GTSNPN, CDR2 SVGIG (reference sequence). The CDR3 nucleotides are TGTGCCTGTACTTCGACAGGAGACTATGGCTACACCTTC. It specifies CACTSTGDYGYTF.

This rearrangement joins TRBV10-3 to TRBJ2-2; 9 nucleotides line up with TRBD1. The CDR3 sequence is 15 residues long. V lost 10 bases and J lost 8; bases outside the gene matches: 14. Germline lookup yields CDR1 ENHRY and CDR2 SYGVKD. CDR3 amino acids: CATQEEGQGIGELFF. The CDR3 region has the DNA TGTGCCACCCAGGAAGAGGGACAGGGTATAGGGGAGCTGTTTTTT.

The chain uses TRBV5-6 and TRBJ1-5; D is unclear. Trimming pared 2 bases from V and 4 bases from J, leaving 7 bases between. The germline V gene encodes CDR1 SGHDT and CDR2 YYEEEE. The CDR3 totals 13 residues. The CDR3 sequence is CASSFRSNQPQHF. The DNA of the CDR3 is TGTGCCAGCAGCTTCCGTAGTAATCAGCCCCAGCATTTT.

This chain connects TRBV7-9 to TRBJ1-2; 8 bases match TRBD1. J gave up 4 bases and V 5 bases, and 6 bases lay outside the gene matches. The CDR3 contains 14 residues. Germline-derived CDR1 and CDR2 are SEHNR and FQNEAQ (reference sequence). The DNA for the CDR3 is TGTGCCAGCAGCCTTCGACAGGGGAGCTATGGCTACACCTTC. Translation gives CASSLRQGSYGYTF.

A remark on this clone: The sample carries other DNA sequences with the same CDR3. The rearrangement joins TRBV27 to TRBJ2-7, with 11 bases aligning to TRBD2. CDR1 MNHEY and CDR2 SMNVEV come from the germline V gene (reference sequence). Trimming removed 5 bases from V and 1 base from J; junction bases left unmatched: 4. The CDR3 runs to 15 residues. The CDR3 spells CASSLGLAGSYEQYF. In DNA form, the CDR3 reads TGTGCCAGCAGTCTAGGACTAGCGGGTTCCTACGAGCAGTACTTC.

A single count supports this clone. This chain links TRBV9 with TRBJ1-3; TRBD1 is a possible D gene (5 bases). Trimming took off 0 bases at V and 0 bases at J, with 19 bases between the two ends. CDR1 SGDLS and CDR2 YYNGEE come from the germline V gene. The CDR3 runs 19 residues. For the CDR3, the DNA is TGTGCCAGCAGCGTAGAGGGGCATGACAACTACTACTCTGGAAACACCATATATTTT. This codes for CASSVEGHDNYYSGNTIYF. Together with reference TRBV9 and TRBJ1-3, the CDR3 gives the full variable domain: DSGVTQTPKHLITATGQRVTLRCSPRSGDLSVYWYQQSLDQGLQFLIQYYNGEERAKGNILERFSAQQFPDLHSELNLSSLELGDSALYFCASSVEGHDNYYSGNTIYFGEGSWLTVV.

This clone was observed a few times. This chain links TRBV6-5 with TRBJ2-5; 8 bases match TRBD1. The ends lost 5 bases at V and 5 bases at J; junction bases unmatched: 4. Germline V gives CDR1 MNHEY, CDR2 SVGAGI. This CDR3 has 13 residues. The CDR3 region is CASSPGGVETQYF. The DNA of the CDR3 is TGTGCCAGCAGTCCAGGGGGCGTGGAGACCCAGTACTTC.

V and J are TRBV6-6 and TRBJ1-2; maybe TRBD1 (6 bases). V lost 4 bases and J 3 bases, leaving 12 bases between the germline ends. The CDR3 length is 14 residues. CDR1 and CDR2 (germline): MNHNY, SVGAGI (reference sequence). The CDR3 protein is CASSSRRGYYGYTF. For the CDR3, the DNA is TGTGCCAGCAGTTCCCGAAGGGGGTACTATGGCTACACCTTC.

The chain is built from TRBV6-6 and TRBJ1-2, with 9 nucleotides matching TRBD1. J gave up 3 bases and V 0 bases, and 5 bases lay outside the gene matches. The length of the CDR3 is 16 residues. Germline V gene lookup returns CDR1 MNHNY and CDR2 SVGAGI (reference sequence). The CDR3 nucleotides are TGTGCCAGCAGTTACTCCACAGGGGGCTCGGACTATGGCTACACCTTC. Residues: CASSYSTGGSDYGYTF.

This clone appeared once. The CDR3 protein is CASSLTLTGGGADTQYF. CDR3 DNA: TGTGCCAGCAGCCTAACCCTGACAGGGGGCGGTGCAGATACGCAGTATTTT. The chain links TRBV11-2 to TRBJ2-3, with 10 bases aligning to TRBD1. This CDR3 region has 17 residues. J gave up 4 bases and V 5 bases, and 12 bases lay outside the gene matches. Germline CDR1 is SGHAT and CDR2 is FQNNGV.

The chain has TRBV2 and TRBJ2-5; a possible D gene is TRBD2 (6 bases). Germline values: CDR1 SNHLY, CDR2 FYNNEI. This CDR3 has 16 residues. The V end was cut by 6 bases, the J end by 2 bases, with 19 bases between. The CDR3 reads CASRDFGSGRQETQYF. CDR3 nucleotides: TGTGCCAGCAGGGATTTTGGTAGCGGACGACAAGAGACCCAGTACTTC.

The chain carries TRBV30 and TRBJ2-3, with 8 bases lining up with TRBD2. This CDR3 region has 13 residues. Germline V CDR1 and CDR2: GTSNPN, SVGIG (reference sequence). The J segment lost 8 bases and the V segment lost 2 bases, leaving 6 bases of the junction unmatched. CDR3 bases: TGTGCCTGGAGTCGGCGGGAGGACGGTACGCAGTATTTT. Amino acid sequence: CAWSRREDGTQYF.

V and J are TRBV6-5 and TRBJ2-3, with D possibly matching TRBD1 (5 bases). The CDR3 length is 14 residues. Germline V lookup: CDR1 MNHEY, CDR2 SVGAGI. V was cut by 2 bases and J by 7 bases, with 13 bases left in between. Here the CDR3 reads CASSYHEGQYTQYF. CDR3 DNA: TGTGCCAGCAGTTACCATGAAGGACAATATACGCAGTATTTT.

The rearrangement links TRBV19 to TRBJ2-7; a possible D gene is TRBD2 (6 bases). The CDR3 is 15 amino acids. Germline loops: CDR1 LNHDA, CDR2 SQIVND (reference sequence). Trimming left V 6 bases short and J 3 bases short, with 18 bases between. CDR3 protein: CASSLESRDIYEQYF. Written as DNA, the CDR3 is TGTGCCAGTAGCCTGGAGTCGCGGGATATCTACGAGCAGTACTTC. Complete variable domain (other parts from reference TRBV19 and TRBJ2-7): DGGITQSPKYLFRKEGQNVTLSCEQNLNHDAMYWYRQDPGQGLRLIYYSQIVNDFQKGDIAEGYSVSREKKESFPLTVTSAQKNPTAFYLCASSLESRDIYEQYFGPGTRLTVT.

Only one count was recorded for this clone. CDR3 residues: CASSTRSGSREDTQYF. The CDR3, as DNA: TGTGCCAGCTCAACGCGTAGCGGGAGTAGAGAAGATACGCAGTATTTT. This rearrangement joins TRBV18 to TRBJ2-3, with 9 bases identical to TRBD2. CDR3 length: 16 amino acids. Germline lookup yields CDR1 KGHSH and CDR2 LQKENI. The V segment lost 5 bases and the J segment 5 bases; nucleotides outside the gene matches: 11.

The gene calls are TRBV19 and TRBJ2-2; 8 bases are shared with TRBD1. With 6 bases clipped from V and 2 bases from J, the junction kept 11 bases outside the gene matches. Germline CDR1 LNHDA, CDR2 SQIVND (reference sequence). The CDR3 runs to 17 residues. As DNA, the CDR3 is TGTGCCAGTAGGAACAGGGGGGCAAGCACCAACACCGGGGAGCTGTTTTTT. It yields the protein CASRNRGASTNTGELFF.

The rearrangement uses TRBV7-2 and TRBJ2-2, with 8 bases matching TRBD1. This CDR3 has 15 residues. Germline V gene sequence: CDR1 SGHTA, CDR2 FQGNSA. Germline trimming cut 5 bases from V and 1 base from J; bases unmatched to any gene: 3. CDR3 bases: TGTGCCAGCAGCCCTGGGACAGGGAACACCGGGGAGCTGTTTTTT. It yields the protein CASSPGTGNTGELFF.

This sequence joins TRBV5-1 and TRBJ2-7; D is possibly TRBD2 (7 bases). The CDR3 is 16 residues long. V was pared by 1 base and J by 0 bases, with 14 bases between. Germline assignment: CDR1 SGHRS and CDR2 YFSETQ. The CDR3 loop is CASSLMGRGASYEQYF. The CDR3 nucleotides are TGCGCCAGCAGCTTGATGGGGAGGGGGGCCTCCTACGAGCAGTACTTC. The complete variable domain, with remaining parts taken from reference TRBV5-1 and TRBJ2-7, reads KAGVTQTPRYLIKTRGQQVTLSCSPISGHRSVSWYQQTPGQGLQFLFEYFSETQRNKGNFPGRFSGRQFSNSRSEMNVSTLELGDSALYLCASSLMGRGASYEQYFGPGTRLTVT.

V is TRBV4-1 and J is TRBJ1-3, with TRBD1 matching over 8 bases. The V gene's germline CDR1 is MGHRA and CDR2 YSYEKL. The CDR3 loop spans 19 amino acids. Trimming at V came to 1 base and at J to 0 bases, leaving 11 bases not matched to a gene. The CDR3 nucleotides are TGCGCCAGCAGCCAAGGCCCCCGGGACAGGCGATACTCTGGAAACACCATATATTTT. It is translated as CASSQGPRDRRYSGNTIYF.